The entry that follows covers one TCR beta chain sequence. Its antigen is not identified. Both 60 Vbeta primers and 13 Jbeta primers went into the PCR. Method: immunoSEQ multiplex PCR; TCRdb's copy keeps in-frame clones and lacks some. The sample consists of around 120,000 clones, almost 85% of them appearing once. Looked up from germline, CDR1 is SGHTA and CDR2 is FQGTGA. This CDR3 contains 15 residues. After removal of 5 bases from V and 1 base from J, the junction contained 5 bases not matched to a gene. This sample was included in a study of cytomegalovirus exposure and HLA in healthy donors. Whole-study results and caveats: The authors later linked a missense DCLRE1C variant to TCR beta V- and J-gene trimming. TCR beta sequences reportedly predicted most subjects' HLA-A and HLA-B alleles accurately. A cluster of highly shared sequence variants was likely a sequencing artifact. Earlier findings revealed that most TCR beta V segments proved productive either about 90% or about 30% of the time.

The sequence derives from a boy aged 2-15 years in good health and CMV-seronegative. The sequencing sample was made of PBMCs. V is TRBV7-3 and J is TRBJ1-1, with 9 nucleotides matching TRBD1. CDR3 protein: CASSLKGQGNTEAFF. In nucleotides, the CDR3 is TGTGCCAGCAGCCTAAAGGGACAGGGGAACACTGAAGCTTTCTTT.